One sample yielded the 10 T cell receptor beta chains listed below, sequenced in a study of human T cells and chemical hapten exposure. Time point in this sample: patch test 1, 2 weeks after DPC sensitization. Documented treatment: therapeutic diphenylcyclopropenone sensitization with weekly scalp DPC. TCRdb reanalysed the RACE reads using MiXCR and keeps one entry per CDR3 protein. This sample has 55,000 to 85,000 distinct CDR3 sequences; about 9.1% occur once, and the top ten carry approximately 3%. Sequences were derived from whole blood, sampled in connection with sensitization to the hapten diphenylcyclopropenone (DPC). All receptors derive from a woman aged 35 to 49 with alopecia areata. Some clones in this sample may be carry-over from other donors' samples.

This clonotype was counted ten times or more. This chain joins TRBV12-3 or TRBV12-4 and TRBJ2-7, with a possible D match to TRBD1 (7 bases). The length of the CDR3 is 14 residues. V was trimmed by 5 bases and J by 3 bases, leaving 14 bases between them. Written as DNA, the CDR3 is TGTGCCAGCAGTCCGGGGGACAGAGGCTACGAGCAGTACTTC. Its protein is CASSPGDRGYEQYF.

This clonotype was observed at least ten times. The gene calls are TRBV12-3 or TRBV12-4 and TRBJ1-3, with D hard to call. The CDR3 runs 14 residues. V dropped 1 base and J dropped 2 bases, with 6 bases sitting between them. CDR3 in amino acids: CASSLGGTGNTIYF. Written as DNA, the CDR3 is TGTGCCAGCAGTTTAGGAGGTACTGGAAACACCATATATTTT.

This clonotype has a handful of counts. For the CDR3, the DNA is TGTGCCAGCAGTTACTCGAGAGGACTAGCGGGGGCAGAGCAGTTCTTC. Protein product: CASSYSRGLAGAEQFF. V is TRBV6-5 and J is TRBJ2-1; 13 positions agree with TRBD2. Germline CDR1 reads MNHEY; CDR2 reads SVGAGI. The CDR3 has 16 residues. Unmatched junction bases numbered 6, after V lost 0 bases and J lost 10 bases.

This clonotype was seen repeatedly, ten times or more. The chain recombines TRBV4-2 with TRBJ2-2, with D unclear. The V and J ends lost 7 bases and 5 bases respectively, with 11 bases between them. Germline V lookup: CDR1 LGHNA, CDR2 YNFKEQ. The length of the CDR3 is 13 residues. CDR3 region: CASTGITTGELFF. The CDR3 DNA reads TGTGCCAGCACCGGTATCACGACCGGGGAGCTGTTTTTT.

This clonotype was observed at least ten times. This rearrangement joins TRBV5-1 to TRBJ1-1, with 10 bases that match TRBD1. CDR1 is SGHRS and CDR2 is YFSETQ in the germline V gene. This CDR3 contains 16 residues. V gave up 2 bases and J gave up 1 base; unmatched junction bases: 5. CDR3 DNA sequence: TGCGCCAGCAGCTTACGACAGGGGGCCGGGAACACTGAAGCTTTCTTT. Translation: CASSLRQGAGNTEAFF.

This clonotype came up many times. The chain combines TRBV20-1 with TRBJ2-7; 10 bases map to TRBD2. V was pared by 6 bases and J by 3 bases, with 8 bases of the junction left unmatched. Germline CDR1 DFQATT, CDR2 SNEGSKA (reference sequence). The CDR3 has 14 residues. CDR3 protein: CSAPNERGGYEQYF. Here the CDR3 DNA reads TGCAGTGCCCCAAACGAGCGGGGGGGCTACGAGCAGTACTTC.

The rearrangement joins TRBV7-9 to TRBJ2-7; no definite D call. The CDR3 has 12 amino acids. V gave up 4 bases and J gave up 7 bases, with 11 bases separating them. Germline V lookup: CDR1 SEHNR, CDR2 FQNEAQ (reference sequence). CDR3 DNA sequence: TGTGCCAGCAGCTCCTCCCTAGATGAGCAGTACTTC. Amino acid sequence: CASSSSLDEQYF.

This clonotype was picked up many times. This chain connects TRBV7-2 to TRBJ2-6; D is unresolved. CDR3 size: 16 residues. Trimming removed 8 bases from V and 0 bases from J, with 14 bases in between. The germline CDR1 and CDR2 sequences are SGHTA and FQGNSA. CDR3 coding DNA: TGTGCCAGCCGCAGCCCCTTCAGCTCTGGGGCCAACGTCCTGACTTTC. It codes for CASRSPFSSGANVLTF.

The chain joins TRBV7-2 to TRBJ2-5; no reliable D call. Trimming pared 5 bases from V and 4 bases from J, leaving 14 bases between. CDR1 SGHTA and CDR2 FQGNSA come from the germline V gene. There are 14 residues in the CDR3. This CDR3 reads CASSPGVARETQYF. DNA for the CDR3: TGTGCCAGCAGCCCGGGTGTGGCACGAGAGACCCAGTACTTC.

This clonotype was observed many times. The chain uses TRBV12-3 or TRBV12-4 and TRBJ1-5, with 8 bases that match TRBD1. V shed 3 bases and J 2 bases; nucleotides not matched to a gene: 3. The CDR3 totals 15 residues. The CDR3 DNA follows: TGTGCCAGCAGTTTCGGGGACAGGCGCAATCAGCCCCAGCATTTT. Residues: CASSFGDRRNQPQHF.